The clone carrying this T cell receptor (beta chain) has more than one count but fewer than ten. What it recognizes is unknown. The data were obtained in a study of T-cell memory formation after mild COVID-19. Study outcomes and limitations: Pre-infection memory held some responding clones, suggesting pre-existing cross-reactive T cells responded.

Using constant-segment primers, 5'RACE produced TCR alpha and TCR beta cDNA libraries carrying sample barcodes and UMIs. Each CDR3 protein is one row after TCRdb ran MiXCR on the 5' RACE reads. The sample lists roughly 340,000 distinct CDR3 sequences; 20% to 25% were seen once. CDR1 and CDR2 from the germline V gene are MNHEY and SVGEGT. The CDR3 has 13 residues. Trimming pared 3 bases from V and 3 bases from J, leaving 7 bases between. The rearrangement uses TRBV6-2 or TRBV6-3 and TRBJ2-3; D possibly corresponds to TRBD1 (6 bases). Sequences were obtained from PBMCs or a T cell subset sorted from them (not recorded which). The source of this sequence is a man aged 18 to 30 who had mild COVID-19 (a few samples of this study predate the infection). Cell type and time point are not known. CDR3 in DNA: TGTGCCAGCAGTTATACAGGGACAGATACGCAGTATTTT. Amino acids: CASSYTGTDTQYF.